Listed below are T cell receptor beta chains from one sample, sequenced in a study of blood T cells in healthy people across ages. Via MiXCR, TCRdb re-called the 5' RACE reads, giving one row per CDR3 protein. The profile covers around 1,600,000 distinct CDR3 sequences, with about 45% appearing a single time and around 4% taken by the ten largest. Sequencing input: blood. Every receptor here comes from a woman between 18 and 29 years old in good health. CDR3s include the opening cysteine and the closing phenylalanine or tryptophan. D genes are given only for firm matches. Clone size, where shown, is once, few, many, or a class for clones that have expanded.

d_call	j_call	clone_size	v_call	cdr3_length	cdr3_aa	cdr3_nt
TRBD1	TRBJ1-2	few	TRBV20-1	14	CSGWTGLRNYGYTF	TGCAGTGGGTGGACAGGCTTGCGAAACTATGGCTACACCTTC
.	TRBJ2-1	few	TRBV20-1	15	CSARAISGSHNEQFF	TGCAGTGCTAGAGCGATTAGCGGCTCCCACAATGAGCAGTTCTTC
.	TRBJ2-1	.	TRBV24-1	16	CATSDPGILGWNEQFF	TGTGCCACCAGTGATCCAGGCATTCTGGGCTGGAATGAGCAGTTCTTC
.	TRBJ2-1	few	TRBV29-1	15	CSVFGGLSSYNEQFF	TGCAGCGTTTTTGGCGGGCTAAGCTCCTACAATGAGCAGTTCTTC
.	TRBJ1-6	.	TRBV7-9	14	CASSLEVAYSPFHF	TGTGCCAGCAGCTTGGAGGTTGCGTATTCACCCTTCCACTTT
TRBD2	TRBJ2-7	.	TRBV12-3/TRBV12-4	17	CASSPDRTSRSYNEQYF	TGTGCCAGCAGCCCCGATCGGACTAGCCGATCCTACAATGAGCAGTACTTC
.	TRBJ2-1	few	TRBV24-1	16	CATSDLNGTPSDEQFF	TGTGCCACCAGTGATTTAAACGGGACACCCAGCGATGAGCAGTTCTTC
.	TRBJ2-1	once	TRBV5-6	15	CASSLTQGGYNEQFF	TGTGCCAGCAGTTTAACCCAGGGAGGCTACAATGAGCAGTTCTTC
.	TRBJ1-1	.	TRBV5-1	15	CASSFWSGWDTEAFF	TGCGCCAGCAGCTTTTGGTCGGGGTGGGACACTGAAGCTTTCTTT
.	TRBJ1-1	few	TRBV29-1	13	CSVSGRAYTEAFF	TGCAGCGTTTCTGGGAGGGCCTACACTGAAGCTTTCTTT
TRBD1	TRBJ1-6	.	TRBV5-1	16	CASSLGRTGGFSSLHF	TGCGCCAGCAGCTTGGGACGGACAGGGGGATTTTCTTCCCTCCACTTT
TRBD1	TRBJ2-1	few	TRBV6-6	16	CASSPRRQGRYNEQFF	TGTGCCAGCAGTCCCCGTAGACAGGGTCGGTACAATGAGCAGTTCTTC
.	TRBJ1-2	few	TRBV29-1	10	CSVRGGGYTF	TGCAGCGTGAGGGGAGGAGGCTACACCTTC
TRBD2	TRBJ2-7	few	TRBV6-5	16	CASSYLTSGPTYEQYF	TGTGCCAGCAGTTACCTGACTAGCGGGCCCACCTACGAGCAGTACTTC
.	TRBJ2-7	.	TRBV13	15	CASSLSRGIAYEQYF	TGTGCCAGCAGCTTATCCCGAGGGATTGCCTACGAGCAGTACTTC
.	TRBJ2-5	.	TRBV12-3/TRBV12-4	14	CASSQGRSFNEQYF	TGTGCCAGCAGTCAGGGACGCTCCTTCAATGAGCAGTACTTC
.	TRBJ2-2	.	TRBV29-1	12	CSVEKGTGELFF	TGCAGCGTTGAAAAGGGGACCGGGGAGCTGTTTTTT